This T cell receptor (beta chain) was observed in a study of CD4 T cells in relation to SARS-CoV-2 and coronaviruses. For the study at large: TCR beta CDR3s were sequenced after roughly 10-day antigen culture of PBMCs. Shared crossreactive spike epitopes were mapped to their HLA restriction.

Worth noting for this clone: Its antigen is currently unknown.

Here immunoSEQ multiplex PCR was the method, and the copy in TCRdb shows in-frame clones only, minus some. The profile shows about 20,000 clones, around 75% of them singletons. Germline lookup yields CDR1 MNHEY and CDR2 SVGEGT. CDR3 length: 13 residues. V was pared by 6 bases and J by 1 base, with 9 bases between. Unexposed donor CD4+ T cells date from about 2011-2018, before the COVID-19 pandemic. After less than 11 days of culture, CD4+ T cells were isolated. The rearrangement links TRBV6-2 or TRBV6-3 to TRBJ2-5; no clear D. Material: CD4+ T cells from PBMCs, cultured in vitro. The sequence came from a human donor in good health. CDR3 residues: CASSSTPQETQYF. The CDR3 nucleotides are TGTGCCAGCAGCTCGACTCCCCAAGAGACCCAGTACTTC.